The next 3 T cell receptor beta chains were all read from a single sample in a study of blood T cell repertoires in COVID-19. Here immunoSEQ multiplex PCR was the method, and the copy in TCRdb shows in-frame clones only, minus some. In the table there are 100,000 or so clones, approximately 82% of which are singletons. Sequencing was performed on peripheral blood. These receptors were taken from a man aged 55-75 years with active or convalescent COVID-19.

V is TRBV6-2 or TRBV6-3 and J is TRBJ2-3; D may be TRBD2 (6 bases). The CDR3 length is 16 residues. The V end was cut by 2 bases, the J end by 4 bases, with 16 bases between. Germline CDR1 is MNHEY and CDR2 is SVGEGT. CDR3 loop: CASSYGTSNEADTQYF. As DNA, the CDR3 is TGTGCCAGCAGTTACGGGACTTCTAACGAGGCAGATACGCAGTATTTT.

V and J are TRBV9 and TRBJ2-7; tentatively, D is TRBD1 (6 bases). In germline, CDR1 is SGDLS, CDR2 YYNGEE. Trimming shortened V by 3 bases and J by 13 bases, and 20 bases separated the two germline ends. The length of the CDR3 is 13 residues. Written as DNA, the CDR3 is TGTGCCAGCAGCGACGACAGGTTTCCTGGTCTTTACTTC. Its protein is CASSDDRFPGLYF.

V and J are TRBV11-2 and TRBJ2-3; TRBD1 matches at 11 bases. V gave up 5 bases and J gave up 4 bases; unmatched junction bases: 14. CDR1 SGHAT and CDR2 FQNNGV come from the germline V gene. This CDR3 region has 18 residues. The CDR3 reads CASSIRYYGQGAADTQYF. The CDR3 region has the DNA TGTGCCAGCAGCATTAGATATTACGGACAGGGGGCCGCAGATACGCAGTATTTT.